What follows are 10 T cell receptor beta chains derived from one specimen sequenced in a study of vaccination effects on CD4 cells after COVID-19. Generated by immunoSEQ multiplex PCR, the TCRdb table keeps only in-frame clones and is missing some. In the table there are about 45,000 clones, about three quarters of which are singletons. Antigen-specific CD4+ T cells expanded by the ViraFEST assay with viral peptide pools were then sequenced. After less than twelve days in culture, the CD4+ T cells were isolated. According to PCR results, the person was infected with SARS-CoV-2 between March and December 2020. These receptors' antigens are unknown. The sample in question was CD4+ T cells from PBMCs cultured with a peptide pool, obtained before COVID-19 vaccination. The source of these receptors is a human donor who had a prior SARS-CoV-2 infection.

The chain links TRBV6-5 to TRBJ2-3; possible D gene TRBD2, 6 bases. This CDR3 is built from 14 residues. The germline V gene has CDR1 MNHEY and CDR2 SVGAGI. Trimming took 3 bases from V and 6 from J, leaving 13 bases between them. In DNA, the CDR3 is TGTGCCAGCAGTTATAAGCCAGGAGGGGATACGCAGTATTTT. Amino acids: CASSYKPGGDTQYF.

This chain uses TRBV27 with TRBJ2-3; unclear D gene. CDR3 length equals 13 residues. CDR1 and CDR2 (germline): MNHEY, SMNVEV (reference sequence). Trimming pared 3 bases from V and 2 bases from J, leaving 6 bases between. CDR3 sequence reads: CASSLLATDTQYF. CDR3 nucleotides: TGTGCCAGCAGTTTGTTAGCCACAGATACGCAGTATTTT.

There are a few counts of this clone. The chain combines TRBV10-1 with TRBJ1-1; TRBD1 matches 10 bases. CDR1 and CDR2 (germline): WNHNN, SYGVQD (reference sequence). CDR3 length: 14 amino acids. V gave up 7 bases and J gave up 8 bases; unmatched junction bases: 10. The CDR3 is CASTRGTGVLEAFF. DNA for the CDR3: TGCGCCAGCACACGCGGGACAGGGGTTTTAGAAGCTTTCTTT.

The chain has TRBV5-1 and TRBJ1-1; TRBD1 might be the D (5 bases). Germline V gene sequence: CDR1 SGHRS, CDR2 YFSETQ. V lost 1 base and J 5 bases, leaving 12 bases between the germline ends. The CDR3 extends over 14 amino acids. This chain's CDR3 is CASSLMDEGTEAFF. CDR3 DNA: TGCGCCAGCAGCTTGATGGACGAGGGGACTGAAGCTTTCTTT. The whole variable domain, filled in from reference TRBV5-1 and TRBJ1-1, reads KAGVTQTPRYLIKTRGQQVTLSCSPISGHRSVSWYQQTPGQGLQFLFEYFSETQRNKGNFPGRFSGRQFSNSRSEMNVSTLELGDSALYLCASSLMDEGTEAFFGQGTRLTVV.

V and J are TRBV10-3 and TRBJ2-1; TRBD1 matches 8 bases. CDR1 is ENHRY, CDR2 SYGVKD, per germline. The CDR3 sequence is 14 residues long. V gave up 3 bases and J gave up 7 bases; unmatched junction bases: 5. CDR3 coding DNA: TGTGCCATCAGTGATGCAGGGGGCGGGAATGAGCAGTTCTTC. Translated: CAISDAGGGNEQFF.

The gene calls are TRBV3-1 (or the pseudogene TRBV3-2) and TRBJ1-4; D is unresolved. Germline CDR1 LGHDT, CDR2 YNNKEL (reference sequence). The CDR3 sequence is 14 residues long. V lost 6 bases to trimming and J lost 5 bases, with 13 bases between them. The CDR3, as DNA: TGTGCCAGCAGTACGACATTCGGGAATGAAAAACTGTTTTTT. Its translation is CASSTTFGNEKLFF.

V and J are TRBV7-2 and TRBJ2-5; no clear D gene. This CDR3 is 13 amino acids long. V lost 2 bases, J lost 5 bases, and 9 bases lay in between. Germline CDR1 SGHTA, CDR2 FQGNSA. The CDR3 loop is CASSLRIEETQYF. CDR3 bases: TGTGCCAGCAGCTTAAGAATTGAGGAGACCCAGTACTTC.

The sample holds a few counts of this clone. The chain links TRBV5-1 to TRBJ1-6; D remains unclear. The CDR3 has 13 amino acids. From germline, CDR1 is SGHRS and CDR2 YFSETQ. V lost 0 bases to trimming and J lost 9 bases, with 7 bases between them. In DNA form, the CDR3 reads TGCGCCAGCAGCTTGGTCGAAGGTTCACCCCTCCACTTT. It encodes CASSLVEGSPLHF.

This chain joins TRBV30 and TRBJ2-3, with 10 positions matching TRBD2. V was clipped by 0 bases and J by 2 bases; unmatched bases: 2. The CDR3 extends over 15 amino acids. Germline CDR1 reads GTSNPN; CDR2 reads SVGIG (reference sequence). The CDR3 nucleotides are TGTGCCTGGAGTGTCGGACTAGCGGCCACAGATACGCAGTATTTT. Protein product: CAWSVGLAATDTQYF.

This clone was counted between two and nine times. The gene calls are TRBV5-1 and TRBJ2-1; 7 nucleotides agree with TRBD1. V lost 7 bases and J lost 2; bases outside the gene matches: 6. The CDR3 runs 14 residues. CDR1 and CDR2 from the germline V gene are SGHRS and YFSETQ. CDR3 nucleotides: TGCGCCAGCCGGGACAGCTGGCCCTACAATGAGCAGTTCTTC. This encodes CASRDSWPYNEQFF.